Each of the 3 T cell receptor beta chains below was sequenced from the same sample in a study of vaccination effects on CD4 cells after COVID-19. Peptide-pool stimulation followed by sequencing identified expanded antigen-specific CD4+ clonotypes in the ViraFEST assay. Having been cultured for 10 days, the cells underwent CD4+ T cell isolation. Infection dated between March and December 2020, before the Alpha, Beta and Delta variants reached the United States. Their specific antigens are unknown. Profiled with immunoSEQ multiplex PCR; TCRdb holds only in-frame clones, not every one. The table shows tens of thousands of clones, with under 75% occurring only once. The sample consisted of CD4+ T cells from PBMCs cultured with a peptide pool, taken before COVID-19 vaccination. The receptors stem from a human donor who had a prior SARS-CoV-2 infection.

In this sample, this clone turned up a few times. The CDR3 DNA is TGTGCCACTGCGGACAGAGGTGATTCACCCCTCCACTTT. It codes for CATADRGDSPLHF. The V gene is TRBV2, the J gene TRBJ1-6; possible D gene TRBD1, 6 bases. Germline assignment: CDR1 SNHLY and CDR2 FYNNEI. Trimming removed 10 bases at V and 8 bases at J, with 15 bases between. The CDR3 has 13 amino acids.

This clone has a single count. This sequence joins TRBV12-5 and TRBJ1-1, with 7 bases that match TRBD1. CDR1 and CDR2 from the germline V gene are LGHNT and FRNRAP. The CDR3 spans 15 residues. J lost 4 bases, V lost 1 base, and 6 bases had no gene match. Here the CDR3 reads CASGLGGTVGTEAFF. The CDR3 DNA reads as TGTGCTAGTGGTTTGGGAGGGACAGTTGGCACTGAAGCTTTCTTT.

This rearrangement joins TRBV10-3 to TRBJ2-2, with D perhaps TRBD1 (6 bases). Trimming left V 5 bases short and J 1 base short, with 11 bases between. CDR1 and CDR2 (germline): ENHRY, SYGVKD. The CDR3 totals 15 residues. CDR3 protein: CAISPDRLNTGELFF. CDR3 DNA: TGTGCCATCAGTCCCGACAGGTTGAACACCGGGGAGCTGTTTTTT.